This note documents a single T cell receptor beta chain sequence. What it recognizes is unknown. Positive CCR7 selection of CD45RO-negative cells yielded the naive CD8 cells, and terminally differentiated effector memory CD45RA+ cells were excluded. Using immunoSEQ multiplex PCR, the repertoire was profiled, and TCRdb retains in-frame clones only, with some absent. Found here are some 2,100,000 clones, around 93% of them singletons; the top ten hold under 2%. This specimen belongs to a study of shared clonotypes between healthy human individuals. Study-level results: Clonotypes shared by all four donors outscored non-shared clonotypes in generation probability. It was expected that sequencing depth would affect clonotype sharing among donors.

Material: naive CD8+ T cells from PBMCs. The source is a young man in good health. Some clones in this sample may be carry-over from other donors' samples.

As DNA, the CDR3 is TGTGCCAGCAGCGCCATACAGGGTAACTATGGCTACACCTTC. It translates to CASSAIQGNYGYTF. The chain has TRBV5-6 and TRBJ1-2; the D gene is possibly TRBD1 (6 bases). This CDR3 is built from 14 residues. CDR1 is SGHDT and CDR2 is YYEEEE in the germline V gene. V shed 4 bases and J shed 1 base, with 11 bases lying between them.